This is a list of T cell receptor beta chains from one sample in a study of blood T cell repertoires in COVID-19. Using immunoSEQ multiplex PCR, the repertoire was profiled, and TCRdb retains in-frame clones only, with some absent. The profile shows approximately 230,000 clones, around four fifths of them singletons. The source material was peripheral blood. The receptor source for this set is a young man with active or convalescent COVID-19. The CDR3 runs from the conserved cysteine through the conserved F or W. A D gene is named only where the DNA matches it firmly. Size tells how often a clone was seen (once, few, many) or the class of an expanded clone, and some rows leave it out.

clone size: once; D gene: TRBD1; J gene: TRBJ1-2; V gene: TRBV9; CDR3 protein: CASSGVTGDHDYGYTF; CDR3 DNA: TGTGCCAGCAGCGGTGTAACAGGGGATCATGACTATGGCTACACCTTC
clone size: -; D gene: -; J gene: TRBJ2-6; V gene: TRBV28; CDR3 protein: CASSLQSSGANVLTF; CDR3 DNA: TGTGCCAGCAGTTTACAATCCTCTGGGGCCAACGTCCTGACTTTC
clone size: -; D gene: TRBD2; J gene: TRBJ2-1; V gene: TRBV11-3; CDR3 protein: CASSSGLAGDNEQFF; CDR3 DNA: TGTGCCAGCAGCTCGGGACTAGCGGGAGACAATGAGCAGTTCTTC
clone size: -; D gene: TRBD1; J gene: TRBJ1-3; V gene: TRBV6-5; CDR3 protein: CASGSTGREGNTIYF; CDR3 DNA: TGTGCCAGCGGTTCGACAGGGCGAGAGGGAAACACCATATATTTT
clone size: -; D gene: -; J gene: TRBJ1-1; V gene: TRBV4-3; CDR3 protein: CASSQGYGQNTEAFF; CDR3 DNA: TGCGCCAGCAGCCAAGGCTACGGACAGAACACTGAAGCTTTCTTT
clone size: -; D gene: -; J gene: TRBJ1-5; V gene: TRBV7-3; CDR3 protein: CASSLQGGSNQPQHF; CDR3 DNA: TGTGCCAGCAGCTTACAGGGTGGGAGCAATCAGCCCCAGCATTTT
clone size: -; D gene: -; J gene: TRBJ2-1; V gene: TRBV19; CDR3 protein: CASSVKRETEQFF; CDR3 DNA: TGTGCCAGTAGTGTGAAACGGGAGACTGAGCAGTTCTTC
clone size: -; D gene: -; J gene: TRBJ1-5; V gene: TRBV18; CDR3 protein: CASSPSHSNQPQHF; CDR3 DNA: TGTGCCAGCTCACCCTCACATAGCAATCAGCCCCAGCATTTT
clone size: -; D gene: TRBD1; J gene: TRBJ1-4; V gene: TRBV18; CDR3 protein: CASSPKDRQNEKLFF; CDR3 DNA: TGTGCCAGCTCACCTAAGGACAGGCAGAATGAAAAACTGTTTTTT
clone size: -; D gene: TRBD2; J gene: TRBJ2-3; V gene: TRBV11-2; CDR3 protein: CASSPGLAFDTQYF; CDR3 DNA: TGTGCCAGCAGCCCGGGACTAGCTTTCGATACGCAGTATTTT
clone size: -; D gene: -; J gene: TRBJ1-1; V gene: TRBV30; CDR3 protein: CAWTGDKNTEAFF; CDR3 DNA: TGTGCCTGGACCGGTGACAAGAACACTGAAGCTTTCTTT
clone size: -; D gene: -; J gene: TRBJ1-2; V gene: TRBV6-5; CDR3 protein: CASTPGRGSYTF; CDR3 DNA: TGTGCCAGCACCCCGGGGAGGGGGAGCTACACCTTC
clone size: -; D gene: -; J gene: TRBJ1-4; V gene: TRBV4-1; CDR3 protein: CASSQETTSGVSKLFF; CDR3 DNA: TGCGCCAGCAGCCAAGAAACCACCTCCGGGGTCTCCAAACTGTTTTTT
clone size: -; D gene: -; J gene: TRBJ2-5; V gene: TRBV19; CDR3 protein: CASSIVQGQTQYF; CDR3 DNA: TGTGCCAGTAGTATAGTTCAGGGGCAGACCCAGTACTTC
clone size: -; D gene: TRBD2; J gene: TRBJ2-5; V gene: TRBV3-1/TRBV3-2; CDR3 protein: CASSQELAGKETQYF; CDR3 DNA: TGTGCCAGCAGCCAAGAACTAGCGGGAAAAGAGACCCAGTACTTC
clone size: -; D gene: -; J gene: TRBJ1-2; V gene: TRBV5-4; CDR3 protein: CASSLNWAPNYGYTF; CDR3 DNA: TGTGCCAGCAGCTTGAATTGGGCCCCTAACTATGGCTACACCTTC
clone size: once; D gene: TRBD1; J gene: TRBJ2-7; V gene: TRBV4-3; CDR3 protein: CASSPFAGQGYEQYF; CDR3 DNA: TGCGCCAGCAGCCCATTCGCGGGACAGGGCTACGAGCAGTACTTC